This TCR beta chain was captured by sequencing in a study of CD8 T cells in ankylosing spondylitis. Findings of the study overall: Ankylosing spondylitis blood appeared to carry a characteristic TCR beta motif of several highly homologous variants. It was reported that disease-linked clones were significantly enriched in matched ankylosing spondylitis synovial fluid.

From germline, CDR1 is DFQATT and CDR2 SNEGSKA (reference sequence). This CDR3 contains 15 residues. The germline V and J ends were trimmed by 6 bases and 4 bases, with 19 bases remaining between them. MiXCR, applied by TCRdb to the 5' RACE reads, yields one record per CDR3 protein. The sample lists a few hundred thousand distinct CDR3 sequences, 10% to 15% seen once, with about 6.5% in the top ten. The sample holds many counts of this clonotype. The antigen is not known. The clonotype was recovered from a male donor with ankylosing spondylitis. J is TRBJ2-1 and V is TRBV20-1, with D possibly TRBD2 on 5 matching bases. The source material was blood, either unsorted or a sorted T cell fraction (not recorded which). In nucleotides, the CDR3 is TGCAGTGCCCAGAGGGCAGGAGGAACTTACAATGAGCAGTTCTTC. Its protein product is CSAQRAGGTYNEQFF.